This T cell receptor beta chain derives from a study of regulatory T cells in long-lasting Graves disease. The overall study: Antithyroid drug use was under 3 months in newly diagnosed Graves' patients.

Time point noted: newly diagnosed GD, antithyroid drugs for less than 3 months. RNA from PBMCs was the source of the TCR library. Construction of the TCR beta libraries employed iRepertoire HTBI primers in conjunction with Arm-PCR of CDR3 regions. TCRdb re-derived calls from the multiplex PCR reads in MiXCR, one entry per CDR3 protein. Altogether about 220,000 distinct CDR3 sequences are present, about 19% being singletons, with the ten largest covering 12%. Ten or more counts support this clonotype. Germline CDR1 reads MNHEY; CDR2 reads SMNVEV (reference sequence). The ends lost 4 bases at V and 4 bases at J; junction bases unmatched: 3. The CDR3 length is 14 residues. This same sample was also part of a study on T cells in Graves' hyperthyroidism and ophthalmopathy. That source reports: First-round RT-PCR targeting the TCR CDR3 was performed with the HTBI primer set. Most clonotypes expanded in the thyroid (above 0.001) were also present in blood.

The TCR sequence derives from a woman aged 25 to 39 with Graves disease. V and J are TRBV27 and TRBJ2-1, with TRBD2 matching 8 bases. The source material was peripheral blood mononuclear cells (PBMCs), sampled at new diagnosis, from a patient treated with antithyroid drugs. The CDR3 here is CASSYLAGYNEQFF. CDR3 nucleotides: TGTGCCAGCAGTTATTTAGCGGGATACAATGAGCAGTTCTTC.